The TCR beta chain described here comes from a study of blood T cell repertoires in COVID-19. Only one count was recorded for this clone. Other DNA sequences of this sample code for an identical CDR3. V lost 1 base and J lost 4, with 5 bases in between. The CDR3 has 12 amino acids. Germline CDR1 and CDR2: LGHDT and YNNKEL (reference sequence). Sequencing was performed with immunoSEQ multiplex PCR; in TCRdb, only in-frame clones are kept and a portion is missing. The data hold fewer than 200,000 clones, with approximately 90% observed a single time. Sequenced input: peripheral blood. This sequence originates from a woman between 65 and 79 years old with COVID-19, enrolled during active disease. V usage is TRBV3-1 (or the pseudogene TRBV3-2) and J usage is TRBJ2-7; D gene unclear. The CDR3, as DNA: TGTGCCAGCAGCCAAGGAGCTTACGAGCAGTACTTC. It is translated as CASSQGAYEQYF.